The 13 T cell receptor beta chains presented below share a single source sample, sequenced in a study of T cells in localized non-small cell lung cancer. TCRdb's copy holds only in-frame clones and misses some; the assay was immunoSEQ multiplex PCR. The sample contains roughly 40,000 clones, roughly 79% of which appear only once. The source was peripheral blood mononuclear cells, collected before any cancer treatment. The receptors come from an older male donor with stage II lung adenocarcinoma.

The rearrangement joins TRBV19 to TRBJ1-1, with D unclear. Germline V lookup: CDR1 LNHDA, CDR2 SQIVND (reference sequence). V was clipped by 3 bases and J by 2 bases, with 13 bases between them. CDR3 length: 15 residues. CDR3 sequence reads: CASSMQRALNTEAFF. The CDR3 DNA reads TGTGCCAGTAGTATGCAACGGGCATTAAACACTGAAGCTTTCTTT.

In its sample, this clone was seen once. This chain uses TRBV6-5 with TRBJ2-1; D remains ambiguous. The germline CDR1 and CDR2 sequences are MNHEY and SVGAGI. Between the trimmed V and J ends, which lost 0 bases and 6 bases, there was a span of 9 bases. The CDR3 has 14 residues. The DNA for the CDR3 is TGTGCCAGCAGTTACTCTTTAGACGGCAATGAGCAGTTCTTC. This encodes CASSYSLDGNEQFF.

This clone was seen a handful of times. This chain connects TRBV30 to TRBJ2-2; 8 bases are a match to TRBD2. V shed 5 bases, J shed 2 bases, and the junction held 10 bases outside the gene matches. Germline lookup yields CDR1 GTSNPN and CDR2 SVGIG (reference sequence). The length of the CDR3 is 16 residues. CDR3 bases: TGTGCCTGGCTCGGCGGGAGCGGGAGTAACACCGGGGAGCTGTTTTTT. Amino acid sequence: CAWLGGSGSNTGELFF. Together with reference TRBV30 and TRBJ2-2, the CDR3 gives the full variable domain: SQTIHQWPATLVQPVGSPLSLECTVEGTSNPNLYWYRQAAGRGLQLLFYSVGIGQISSEVPQNLSASRPQDRQFILSSKKLLLSDSGFYLCAWLGGSGSNTGELFFGEGSRLTVL.

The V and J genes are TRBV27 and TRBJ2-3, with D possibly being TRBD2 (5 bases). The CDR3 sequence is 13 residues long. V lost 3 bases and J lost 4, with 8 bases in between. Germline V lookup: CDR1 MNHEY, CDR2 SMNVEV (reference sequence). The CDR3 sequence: CASSLRASDTQYF. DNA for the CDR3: TGTGCCAGCAGTTTGAGGGCTTCAGATACGCAGTATTTT.

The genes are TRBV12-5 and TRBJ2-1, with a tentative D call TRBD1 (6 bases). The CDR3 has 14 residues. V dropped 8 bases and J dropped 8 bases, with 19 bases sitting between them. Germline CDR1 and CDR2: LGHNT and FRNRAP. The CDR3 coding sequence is TGTGCTAGTTATGACAACGCAGGGGCGTATGAGCAGTTCTTC. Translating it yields CASYDNAGAYEQFF.

In DNA, the CDR3 is TGCAGCTATAAGGGGGGGGGCGCGACCGGGGAGCTGTTTTTT. It is translated as CSYKGGGATGELFF. The V and J genes are TRBV29-1 and TRBJ2-2, with D perhaps TRBD2 (7 bases). Germline CDR1 SQVTM, CDR2 ANQGSEA. Trimming removed 8 bases from V and 5 bases from J, with 18 bases in between. The CDR3 consists of 14 residues.

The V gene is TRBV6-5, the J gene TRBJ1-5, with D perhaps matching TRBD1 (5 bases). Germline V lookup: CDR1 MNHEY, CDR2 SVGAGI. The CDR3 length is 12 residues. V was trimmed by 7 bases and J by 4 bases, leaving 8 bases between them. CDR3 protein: CASNGANQPQHF. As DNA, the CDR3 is TGTGCCAGCAATGGGGCAAATCAGCCCCAGCATTTT.

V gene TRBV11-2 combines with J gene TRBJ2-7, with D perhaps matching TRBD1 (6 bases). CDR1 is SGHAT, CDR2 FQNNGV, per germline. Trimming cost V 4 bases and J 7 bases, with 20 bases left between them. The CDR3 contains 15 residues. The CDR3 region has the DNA TGTGCCAGCAGCTCTTCGGGACGGAGGACAGCGGAGCAGTACTTC. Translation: CASSSSGRRTAEQYF.

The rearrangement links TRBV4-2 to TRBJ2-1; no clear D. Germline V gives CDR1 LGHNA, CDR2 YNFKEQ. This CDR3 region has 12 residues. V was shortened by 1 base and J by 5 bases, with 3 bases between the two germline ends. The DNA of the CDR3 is TGTGCCAGCAGCCAAGTTGACAATGAGCAGTTCTTC. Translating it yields CASSQVDNEQFF.

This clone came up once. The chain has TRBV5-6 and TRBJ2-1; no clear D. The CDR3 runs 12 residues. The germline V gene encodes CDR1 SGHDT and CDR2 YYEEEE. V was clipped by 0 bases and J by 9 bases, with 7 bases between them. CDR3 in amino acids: CASSLGGAEQFF. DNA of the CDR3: TGTGCCAGCAGCTTGGGCGGCGCTGAGCAGTTCTTC.

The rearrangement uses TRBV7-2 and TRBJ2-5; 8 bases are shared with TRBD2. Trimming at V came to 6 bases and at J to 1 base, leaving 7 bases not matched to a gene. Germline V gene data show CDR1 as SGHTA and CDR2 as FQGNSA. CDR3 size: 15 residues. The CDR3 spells CASRVLAAPQETQYF. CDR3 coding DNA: TGTGCCAGCAGGGTACTAGCGGCCCCCCAAGAGACCCAGTACTTC.

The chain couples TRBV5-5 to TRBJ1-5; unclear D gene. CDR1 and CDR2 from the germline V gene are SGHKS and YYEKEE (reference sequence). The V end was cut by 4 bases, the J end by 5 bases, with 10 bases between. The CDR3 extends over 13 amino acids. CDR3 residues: CASSQLWDQPQHF. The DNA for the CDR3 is TGTGCCAGCAGCCAGCTATGGGATCAGCCCCAGCATTTT. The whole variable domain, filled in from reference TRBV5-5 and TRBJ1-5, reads DAGVTQSPTHLIKTRGQQVTLRCSPISGHKSVSWYQQVLGQGPQFIFQYYEKEERGRGNFPDRFSARQFPNYSSELNVNALLLGDSALYLCASSQLWDQPQHFGDGTRLSIL.

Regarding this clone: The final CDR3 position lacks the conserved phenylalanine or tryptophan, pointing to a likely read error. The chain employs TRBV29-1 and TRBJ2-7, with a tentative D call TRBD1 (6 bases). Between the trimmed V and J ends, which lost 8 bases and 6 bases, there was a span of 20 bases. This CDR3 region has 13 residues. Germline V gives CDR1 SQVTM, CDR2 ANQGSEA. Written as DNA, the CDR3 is TGCAGCACCTCATCGGGACACTCGGGCGAGCAGTACCTC. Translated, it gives CSTSSGHSGEQYL.